The sequence of this T cell receptor (beta chain) was determined in a study of blood T cell repertoires in COVID-19. Across the whole study: T cells, B-cell-depleted T cells, or PBMCs provided the cDNA or gDNA that served as material.

V lost 2 bases to trimming and J lost 5 bases; unmatched junction nucleotides: 5. The germline V gene has CDR1 GTSNPN and CDR2 SVGIG (reference sequence). The CDR3 spans 13 residues. Source study methods: From reference gene primer amplification, estimates of nucleated cell counts were derived. Profiling relied on immunoSEQ multiplex PCR, and the TCRdb table lists in-frame clones only, not all of them. That table supplies the V and J calls and clone size; D and trimming were determined from the DNA. Of roughly 120,000 clones in the sample, 65% to 80% were seen once. The V gene is TRBV30, the J gene TRBJ2-7, with 8 bases fitting TRBD1. This clonotype was obtained from a human donor with acute or convalescent COVID-19. The donor label of this sample is uncertain. Sequenced sample: peripheral blood. In DNA form, the CDR3 reads TGTGCCTGGAGTAACTGGACAGGGCACGAGCAGTACTTC. Its translation is CAWSNWTGHEQYF.